This T cell receptor (beta chain) was found in a study of shared clonotypes between healthy human individuals. Measured with immunoSEQ multiplex PCR; TCRdb has only the in-frame clones, and not every one. The sample includes about 2.1 million clones, around 93% of them seen just once. This CDR3 region has 15 residues. Trimming removed 4 bases from V and 10 bases from J; junction bases left unmatched: 12. Per the germline V gene, CDR1 is LGHNA and CDR2 is YSLEER. Terminally differentiated effector memory CD45RA+ cells were excluded from the naive CD8 cells, which were CD45RO-negative and positively selected for CCR7.

Sequencing input: naive CD8+ T cells from PBMCs. The sequence derives from a man aged 18 to 30 in good health. Some clones in this sample may be carry-over from other donors' samples. The V and J genes are TRBV4-3 and TRBJ2-3, with 9 bases aligning to TRBD2. The CDR3 nucleotides are TGCGCCAGCAGCCCTAGTCTCCTAGCGGGACGGGCGCAGTATTTT. It is translated as CASSPSLLAGRAQYF.